This entry is about one T cell receptor beta chain. Germline-derived CDR1 and CDR2 are DFQATT and SNEGSKA (reference sequence). CDR3 length: 13 amino acids. With 5 bases clipped from V and 4 bases from J, the junction kept 5 bases outside the gene matches. Reverse transcription of roughly 0.5 to 1 ug RNA used random hexamers. TCRdb recomputed calls from the immunoSEQ multiplex PCR reads with MiXCR, one row per CDR3 protein. The sample carries roughly 150,000 distinct CDR3 sequences, approximately 94% recorded once. This specimen belongs to a study of CD8 T cells in Susac syndrome. The receptor comes from a human donor with Susac syndrome. The sequencing sample was made of CD4+ T cells from PBMCs. The chain is built from TRBV20-1 and TRBJ1-2, with TRBD1 matching over 9 bases. The CDR3, as DNA: TGCAGTGCTGGGCCGGACAGGGGCTATGGCTACACCTTC. Translation: CSAGPDRGYGYTF.